Below are 25 T cell receptor beta chains sequenced from a single sample in a study of cytomegalovirus exposure and HLA in healthy donors. TCRdb keeps only in-frame clones here, not all; method: immunoSEQ multiplex PCR. The sample contains under 75,000 clones, 95% of which appear only once. The sample comprised PBMCs. These receptors were obtained from a woman aged 18-29 years in good health and CMV-seropositive.

The chain joins TRBV7-9 to TRBJ2-5; D remains ambiguous. The CDR3 runs to 15 residues. V was shortened by 7 bases and J by 2 bases, with 17 bases between the two germline ends. The germline V gene encodes CDR1 SEHNR and CDR2 FQNEAQ (reference sequence). The CDR3 coding sequence is TGTGCCAGCACCCTTTCGACTGGAGCACAAGAGACCCAGTACTTC. It encodes CASTLSTGAQETQYF. Complete variable domain (other parts from reference TRBV7-9 and TRBJ2-5): DTGVSQNPRHKITKRGQNVTFRCDPISEHNRLYWYRQTLGQGPEFLTYFQNEAQLEKSRLLSDRFSAERPKGSFSTLEIQRTEQGDSAMYLCASTLSTGAQETQYFGPGTRLLVL.

This chain joins TRBV28 and TRBJ2-3; a possible D gene is TRBD2 (6 bases). The CDR3 spans 15 residues. Deletions cut 2 bases from V and 2 bases from J, with 11 bases between. Germline assignment: CDR1 MDHEN and CDR2 SYDVKM. The CDR3 DNA reads TGTGCCAGCAGTTTACGCGGGATGGTCACAGATACGCAGTATTTT. Protein product: CASSLRGMVTDTQYF.

The rearrangement uses TRBV15 and TRBJ1-5, with 7 bases aligning to TRBD1. V lost 6 bases and J lost 8; bases outside the gene matches: 4. Germline-derived CDR1 and CDR2 are LNHNV and YYDKDF (reference sequence). The CDR3 runs 12 residues. CDR3 sequence reads: CATRKGQEPQHF. DNA of the CDR3: TGTGCCACCAGAAAAGGACAGGAGCCCCAGCATTTT.

This clone was counted a single time. The rearrangement uses TRBV5-1 and TRBJ2-7, with 10 bases identical to TRBD1. Germline CDR1 and CDR2: SGHRS and YFSETQ. V lost 4 bases to trimming and J lost 7 bases; unmatched junction nucleotides: 11. The CDR3 contains 15 residues. DNA for the CDR3: TGCGCCAGCAGCACCGCCGACAGGGGGCGAGGGGAGCAGTACTTC. This encodes CASSTADRGRGEQYF.

The chain carries TRBV30 and TRBJ1-1; D gene uncertain. The length of the CDR3 is 12 residues. Trimming cost V 3 bases and J 10 bases, with 15 bases left between them. CDR1 and CDR2 from the germline V gene are GTSNPN and SVGIG (reference sequence). Here the CDR3 reads CAWSFLGGGAFF. CDR3 in DNA: TGTGCCTGGAGCTTCCTTGGAGGAGGAGCTTTCTTT.

This clone appeared a single time. The chain carries TRBV10-3 and TRBJ1-5; D unresolved. The CDR3 spans 12 residues. V was pared by 1 base and J by 7 bases, with 5 bases between. Per germline, CDR1 ENHRY and CDR2 SYGVKD. This CDR3 is CAISEYNQPQHF. In DNA, the CDR3 is TGTGCCATCAGTGAGTACAACCAGCCCCAGCATTTT.

The chain has TRBV5-4 and TRBJ2-7; D possibly corresponds to TRBD2 (6 bases). The V gene lost 0 bases and the J gene lost 7 bases, with 14 bases spanning the gap. This CDR3 has 14 residues. Looked up from germline, CDR1 is SGHNT and CDR2 is YYREEE (reference sequence). The CDR3 here is CASSLAGAQKEQYF. CDR3 DNA: TGTGCCAGCAGCTTGGCGGGAGCCCAAAAAGAGCAGTACTTC.

J is TRBJ2-7 and V is TRBV15, with 9 positions matching TRBD2. Germline lookup yields CDR1 LNHNV and CDR2 YYDKDF (reference sequence). This CDR3 comprises 11 residues. DNA for the CDR3: TGTGCCACCAGCACATCTAGCGGGACTCCCGTC. Its protein product is CATSTSSGTPV.

The chain carries TRBV7-8 and TRBJ1-3; a weak D match, TRBD1 (6 bases). The CDR3 consists of 16 residues. Germline V gene sequence: CDR1 SGHVS, CDR2 FQNEAQ. Trimming stripped 5 bases from V and 0 bases from J, with 14 bases between. CDR3 amino acids: CASSLSGQTSGNTIYF. Written as DNA, the CDR3 is TGTGCCAGCAGCCTCTCGGGACAAACCTCTGGAAACACCATATATTTT.

The chain combines TRBV6-1 with TRBJ2-7; TRBD1 matches at 9 bases. The CDR3 has 14 amino acids. The V segment lost 4 bases and the J segment 7 bases; nucleotides outside the gene matches: 8. The germline V gene has CDR1 MNHNS and CDR2 SASEGT. The CDR3 sequence is CASSVEQGAGEQYF. CDR3 coding DNA: TGTGCCAGCAGTGTAGAACAGGGGGCGGGTGAGCAGTACTTC.

The chain joins TRBV27 to TRBJ2-5; no reliable D call. Germline CDR1 reads MNHEY; CDR2 reads SMNVEV (reference sequence). Trimming left V 3 bases short and J 5 bases short, with 10 bases between. The CDR3 length is 13 residues. The CDR3 nucleotides read TGTGCCAGCAGTTTTACTGTCTGGGAGACCCAGTACTTC. This sequence encodes CASSFTVWETQYF.

This sequence joins TRBV28 and TRBJ1-2; D is possibly TRBD1 (5 bases). This CDR3 is built from 11 residues. Germline V lookup: CDR1 MDHEN, CDR2 SYDVKM. V was cut by 6 bases and J by 7 bases, with 9 bases left in between. In nucleotides, the CDR3 is TGTGCCAGCAGGGGGCGACGTGGCTACACCTTC. Amino acid sequence: CASRGRRGYTF.

The genes are TRBV7-8 and TRBJ1-5, with D possibly TRBD1 on 5 matching bases. Germline CDR1 SGHVS, CDR2 FQNEAQ. The CDR3 consists of 14 residues. Trimming pared 8 bases from V and 1 base from J, leaving 12 bases between. The CDR3: CASAGDWSNQPQHF. The CDR3 DNA reads TGTGCCAGCGCCGGGGACTGGAGCAATCAGCCCCAGCATTTT.

The CDR3 DNA sequence: TGCGCCAGCAGCTTGGTCGACAGGGACGAGCAGTACTTC. Protein sequence: CASSLVDRDEQYF. The genes are TRBV5-1 and TRBJ2-7; 7 nucleotides match TRBD1. The junction had 2 bases not matched to a gene; V was cut back by 0 bases and J by 5 bases. This CDR3 comprises 13 residues. From germline, CDR1 is SGHRS and CDR2 YFSETQ. The entire variable domain, with the rest obtained from reference TRBV5-1 and TRBJ2-7, is as follows: KAGVTQTPRYLIKTRGQQVTLSCSPISGHRSVSWYQQTPGQGLQFLFEYFSETQRNKGNFPGRFSGRQFSNSRSEMNVSTLELGDSALYLCASSLVDRDEQYFGPGTRLTVT.

V usage is TRBV28 and J usage is TRBJ2-3, with TRBD1 as a possible D gene (6 bases). Germline CDR1 is MDHEN and CDR2 is SYDVKM. The CDR3 is made up of 15 amino acids. Trimming cost V 10 bases and J 1 base, with 18 bases left between them. The CDR3: CATSPRGAGTDTQYF. CDR3 coding DNA: TGTGCCACCTCGCCCAGGGGCGCTGGCACAGATACGCAGTATTTT.

This clone was seen more than once but under ten times. This sequence joins TRBV28 and TRBJ1-2; D is uncertain. V lost 6 bases and J lost 4, with 9 bases in between. CDR1 and CDR2 from the germline V gene are MDHEN and SYDVKM. The CDR3 spans 12 residues. The CDR3 spells CASSTEIYGYTF. CDR3 DNA sequence: TGTGCCAGCAGCACCGAGATCTATGGCTACACCTTC.

The rearrangement joins TRBV15 to TRBJ2-6, with 7 positions matching TRBD2. This CDR3 comprises 17 residues. The V and J ends lost 0 bases and 6 bases, in that order; junction bases with no gene match: 8. Germline CDR1 LNHNV, CDR2 YYDKDF (reference sequence). DNA of the CDR3: TGTGCCACCAGCAGAGATCACGGGGGGAACGAGGCCAACGTCCTGACTTTC. Amino acids: CATSRDHGGNEANVLTF. The full variable domain, in which reference TRBV15 and TRBJ2-6 provide the parts outside the CDR3, is DAMVIQNPRYQVTQFGKPVTLSCSQTLNHNVMYWYQQKSSQAPKLLFHYYDKDFNNEADTPDNFQSRRPNTSFCFLDIRSPGLGDTAMYLCATSRDHGGNEANVLTFGAGSRLTVL.

This clone was detected once. This sequence joins TRBV29-1 and TRBJ2-5; a possible D gene is TRBD1 (6 bases). Germline assignment: CDR1 SQVTM and CDR2 ANQGSEA. V lost 6 bases to trimming and J lost 5 bases, with 13 bases between them. The CDR3 spans 12 residues. This chain's CDR3 is CSVRTDGETQYF. CDR3 nucleotides: TGCAGCGTACGGACAGACGGCGAGACCCAGTACTTC.

This sequence joins TRBV30 and TRBJ2-7, with a tentative D call TRBD1 (6 bases). The CDR3 runs 14 residues. Germline V gene sequence: CDR1 GTSNPN, CDR2 SVGIG (reference sequence). Trimming stripped 2 bases from V and 2 bases from J, with 13 bases between. DNA of the CDR3: TGTGCCTGGAGTAGGAAGGACAGAACCTACGAGCAGTACTTC. It encodes CAWSRKDRTYEQYF.

This clone was observed once. The chain employs TRBV5-1 and TRBJ2-1; D is ambiguous. The CDR3 runs 12 residues. Between the trimmed V and J ends, which lost 1 base and 5 bases, there was a span of 4 bases. CDR1 SGHRS and CDR2 YFSETQ come from the germline V gene. CDR3 DNA sequence: TGCGCCAGCAGCTTGCGAGACAATGAGCAGTTCTTC. Its protein is CASSLRDNEQFF.

The chain uses TRBV30 and TRBJ1-1, with D unresolved. V lost 2 bases, J lost 8 bases, and 9 bases lay in between. CDR1 is GTSNPN and CDR2 is SVGIG in the germline V gene (reference sequence). The CDR3 has 11 residues. CDR3 region: CAWSSIKEAFF. DNA of the CDR3: TGTGCCTGGAGTTCAATCAAAGAAGCTTTCTTT.

V gene TRBV30 combines with J gene TRBJ2-7, with unresolved D. With 4 bases removed from V and 2 bases from J, the gap between germline ends came to 12 bases. The CDR3 is 13 residues long. Germline lookup yields CDR1 GTSNPN and CDR2 SVGIG (reference sequence). The CDR3 DNA is TGTGCCTGGATGTCTCCACATACCTACGAGCAGTACTTC. Translated, it gives CAWMSPHTYEQYF. Variable domain in full (rest from reference TRBV30 and TRBJ2-7): SQTIHQWPATLVQPVGSPLSLECTVEGTSNPNLYWYRQAAGRGLQLLFYSVGIGQISSEVPQNLSASRPQDRQFILSSKKLLLSDSGFYLCAWMSPHTYEQYFGPGTRLTVT.

This chain uses TRBV10-3 with TRBJ1-2; 8 positions match TRBD1. The CDR3 has 13 residues. CDR1 and CDR2 from the germline V gene are ENHRY and SYGVKD. The V and J ends lost 6 bases and 4 bases, in that order; junction bases with no gene match: 4. The DNA for the CDR3 is TGTGCCATCAGCAGACAGGGGTCCTATGGCTACACCTTC. Protein sequence: CAISRQGSYGYTF.

The chain links TRBV27 to TRBJ1-4; possible D gene TRBD1, 5 bases. The CDR3 consists of 15 residues. From germline, CDR1 is MNHEY and CDR2 SMNVEV (reference sequence). V gave up 0 bases and J gave up 8 bases, with 13 bases separating them. The CDR3 reads CASSLSTGVAEKLFF. The CDR3 DNA follows: TGTGCCAGCAGTTTATCGACGGGGGTGGCGGAAAAACTGTTTTTT.

The V and J genes are TRBV6-1 and TRBJ1-2, with D uncertain. The CDR3 consists of 11 residues. The V gene lost 9 bases and the J gene lost 8 bases, with 13 bases spanning the gap. Germline V lookup: CDR1 MNHNS, CDR2 SASEGT. The CDR3 is CASRRSDGYTF. The CDR3 region has the DNA TGTGCCAGTAGGAGGAGCGACGGCTACACCTTC.